This T cell receptor (beta chain) came from a study of human T cells and chemical hapten exposure. Study information: All patients underwent weekly scalp dosing with diphenylcyclopropenone for the full approximately 23-week study. Per-sample TCR yield variability stemmed mainly from small pooled library volume differences.

This CDR3 is 18 amino acids long. With 6 bases clipped from V and 0 bases from J, the junction kept 9 bases outside the gene matches. Time point noted: pre-sensitization, week 0. Specified treatment: therapeutic diphenylcyclopropenone sensitization with weekly scalp DPC. This clonotype was found many times. Individual cDNA molecules each carried unique molecular identifiers attached by the library. As handled by the study authors: A typical sample had around 90,000 TCRs, with about 23,224 to 750,000 overall. TCRdb re-called the RACE reads through MiXCR, storing one row per CDR3 protein. TCRdb, not the authors, supplied the V and J calls. This table has more than 250,000 distinct CDR3 sequences, 7.5% to 10% appearing once.

This receptor was identified in a woman aged 40 to 50 with alopecia areata. Some clones in this sample may be carry-over from other donors' samples. This chain links TRBV12-3 or TRBV12-4 with TRBJ2-1, with 12 bases matching TRBD2. Specimen: whole blood, collected in connection with sensitization to the hapten diphenylcyclopropenone (DPC). The CDR3 region is CASSYGTSGPYSYNEQFF. The CDR3, as DNA: TGTGCCAGCAGCTACGGGACTAGCGGGCCGTACTCCTACAATGAGCAGTTCTTC.